The entry below describes one T cell receptor (beta chain). Seattle's cohort entered during active infection and was followed longitudinally. Methods used by the authors: Reference gene primer amplification yielded estimated nucleated cell counts. Clones were read by immunoSEQ multiplex PCR, and TCRdb kept only the in-frame ones, dropping some. V and J calls and clone size are as listed in that table; D and trimming were resolved from the DNA. Of 250,000 to 350,000 clones in the sample, approximately 91% were seen once. The CDR3 runs to 17 residues. Trimming cost V 3 bases and J 3 bases, with 18 bases left between them. CDR1 and CDR2 from the germline V gene are MGHRA and YSYEKL. The sample originates from a study of blood T cell repertoires in COVID-19. As for the study in general: PBMCs, B-cell-depleted T cells, or T cells provided the cDNA or gDNA that made up the material.

The rearrangement joins TRBV4-1 to TRBJ2-1; D is unclear. This receptor was identified in a woman in her 30s with COVID-19, enrolled during active disease. The sequenced sample consisted of peripheral blood. For the CDR3, the DNA is TGCGCCAGCAGCCACCCAGCGAAAAGAACCCACTACAATGAGCAGTTCTTC. Translation: CASSHPAKRTHYNEQFF.